Given below is one T cell receptor (beta chain) in context. This sample stems from a study of response to subunit inactivated influenza vaccine. TCRdb called the RT-PCR reads again in MiXCR, with one record for every CDR3 protein. Altogether 500,000 to 550,000 distinct CDR3 sequences are present, approximately 20% being singletons, with the ten largest covering 2.8%. The sample was also linked to a second study, of T cells expressing NK-cell markers. That source notes: It was by 5'RACE template switching with UMIs that TCR beta cDNA was made. Sorted CD3+CD56-NKG2C+, CD3+CD56+NKG2C+ and CD3+CD56+NKG2C- T cells supplied the TCR beta repertoires. Also leading the CD3+CD56-NKG2C+ fraction in a handful of donors were these clonotypes.

This TCR derives from a man in his forties or fifties who received an inactivated influenza vaccine. Source: CD4+ T cells sorted from PBMCs, taken 12 days after vaccination.

The CDR3: CASKPSGRSDTQYF. DNA for the CDR3: TGTGCCAGCAAGCCGAGCGGGAGATCGGATACGCAGTATTTT. This chain uses TRBV3-1 with TRBJ2-3, with 8 bases lining up with TRBD2. Germline values: CDR1 LGHDT, CDR2 YNNKEL (reference sequence). The V and J ends lost 7 bases and 6 bases, in that order; junction bases with no gene match: 9. CDR3 length: 14 amino acids.